The subject of this entry is one T cell receptor beta chain. Its specificity is not known. This sample was taken from a study of cytomegalovirus exposure and HLA in healthy donors. Overall study: Genotyping of 400 or so donors showed that 70% to 90% belonged to the Caucasian-associated ancestry cluster. Study observations and caveats: Most CMV-associated TCR beta chains appeared HLA-restricted in a later analysis.

The CDR3 contains 13 residues. Germline assignment: CDR1 MNHEY and CDR2 SMNVEV (reference sequence). With 3 bases removed from V and 1 base from J, the gap between germline ends came to 6 bases. The study ran its PCR with 60 Vbeta and 13 Jbeta primers. Generated by immunoSEQ multiplex PCR, the TCRdb table keeps only in-frame clones and is missing some. The sample yields about 130,000 clones, 65% to 90% seen once. Sequencing was done on a sample of PBMCs. The source is a man aged 18 to 30 in good health and CMV-seronegative. The chain recombines TRBV27 with TRBJ1-1; the D is unclear. The CDR3 DNA follows: TGTGCCAGCAGTTTTCGGGAGAACACTGAAGCTTTCTTT. Residues: CASSFRENTEAFF.